The 17 T cell receptor beta chains presented below share a single source sample, sequenced in a study of a mutant IDH1 vaccine in newly diagnosed glioma. Time point in this sample: week 5, during vaccination. Doses of 300 ug of mutant IDH1 20-mer peptide were given with topical imiquimod. TCRdb's copy holds only in-frame clones and misses some; the assay was immunoSEQ multiplex PCR. The repertoire holds approximately 61,000 clones, around 80% seen once, with about 7.2% in the top ten. Their antigens remain unidentified. The sample in question was PBMCs, obtained from a glioma patient whose treatment included an IDH1 peptide vaccine. These receptors were taken from a woman aged 50 to 65 with glioma.

V is TRBV28 and J is TRBJ1-2, with 11 bases identical to TRBD1. The CDR3 is 16 residues long. Trimming cost V 5 bases and J 6 bases; bases outside gene matches: 11. Germline loops: CDR1 MDHEN, CDR2 SYDVKM. The DNA for the CDR3 is TGTGCCAGCAGTGCTCCCGGGACAGGGGGATCTAATGGCTACACCTTC. Its translation is CASSAPGTGGSNGYTF.

This clone was observed a few times. The rearrangement joins TRBV11-2 to TRBJ1-5, with D maybe TRBD1 (6 bases). The V gene lost 1 base and the J gene lost 6 bases, with 13 bases spanning the gap. Germline V gives CDR1 SGHAT, CDR2 FQNNGV. This CDR3 contains 15 residues. The CDR3 nucleotides read TGTGCCAGCAGCTTAGCTGGCGGGGGCGGTCAGCCCCAGCATTTT. This encodes CASSLAGGGGQPQHF.

The chain combines TRBV7-9 with TRBJ2-5, with D maybe TRBD1 (6 bases). This CDR3 spans 12 amino acids. The V gene lost 6 bases and the J gene lost 5 bases, with 10 bases spanning the gap. Germline loops: CDR1 SEHNR, CDR2 FQNEAQ (reference sequence). The CDR3 DNA reads as TGTGCCAGCAGTTCAGGGGTGGAGACCCAGTACTTC. It translates to CASSSGVETQYF.

The chain employs TRBV5-1 and TRBJ2-2; TRBD2 is a possible D gene (6 bases). The CDR3 totals 15 residues. The V and J ends lost 0 bases and 7 bases respectively, with 13 bases between them. Germline CDR1 reads SGHRS; CDR2 reads YFSETQ. This CDR3 reads CASSLAAGLGGELFF. The CDR3 DNA sequence: TGCGCCAGCAGCTTGGCCGCGGGATTGGGCGGGGAGCTGTTTTTT. The full variable domain, its missing parts supplied by reference TRBV5-1 and TRBJ2-2, is KAGVTQTPRYLIKTRGQQVTLSCSPISGHRSVSWYQQTPGQGLQFLFEYFSETQRNKGNFPGRFSGRQFSNSRSEMNVSTLELGDSALYLCASSLAAGLGGELFFGEGSRLTVL.

Written as DNA, the CDR3 is TGTGCCAGCAGTGACTCGGCAGGGAGCACAGATACGCAGTATTTT. This translates into CASSDSAGSTDTQYF. This sequence joins TRBV6-4 and TRBJ2-3; D may be TRBD1 (5 bases). The CDR3 is 15 residues long. V lost 0 bases and J 0 bases, leaving 7 bases between the germline ends. Germline CDR1 is MRHNA and CDR2 is SNTAGT.

The V call is TRBV11-2, the J call TRBJ2-7; D is possibly TRBD1 or TRBD2 (6 bases each). Germline V CDR1 and CDR2: SGHAT, FQNNGV. Trimming cost V 5 bases and J 4 bases, with 15 bases left between them. The CDR3 is made up of 14 amino acids. The CDR3 sequence: CASSRGDTPYEQYF. CDR3 bases: TGTGCCAGCAGCCGCGGGGACACCCCGTACGAGCAGTACTTC.

V is TRBV28 and J is TRBJ2-3, with D hard to call. The CDR3 consists of 15 residues. V was clipped by 3 bases and J by 1 base, with 11 bases between them. Germline V gene lookup returns CDR1 MDHEN and CDR2 SYDVKM. In DNA form, the CDR3 reads TGTGCCAGCAGTTTCGGATCGCAACGCACAGATACGCAGTATTTT. It codes for CASSFGSQRTDTQYF.

The chain is built from TRBV13 and TRBJ1-2; D not resolved. Germline V lookup: CDR1 PRHDT, CDR2 FYEKMQ (reference sequence). Between the trimmed V and J ends, which lost 0 bases and 0 bases, there was a span of 8 bases. The CDR3 loop spans 15 amino acids. Here the CDR3 reads CASSLGGITNYGYTF. CDR3 bases: TGTGCCAGCAGCTTAGGAGGGATTACTAACTATGGCTACACCTTC.

Only one count was recorded for this clone. The J gene is TRBJ2-6, the V gene TRBV10-3; D might be TRBD1 (6 bases). The CDR3 has 18 amino acids. Germline V gene data show CDR1 as ENHRY and CDR2 as SYGVKD. Trimming cost V 6 bases and J 0 bases, with 18 bases left between them. The CDR3 sequence is CAISPPEQGVSGANVLTF. The CDR3 DNA is TGTGCCATCAGCCCACCTGAACAGGGTGTCTCTGGGGCCAACGTCCTGACTTTC.

A word on this clone: The junction departs from germline at one end; a sequencing error may be responsible. CDR3 sequence (DNA): TGCGCCAGCAGCCACCCCCGCGGGACTAGTGAAAAACTGTTTTTT. Translating gives CASSHPRGTSEKLFF. The V gene is TRBV4-1, the J gene TRBJ1-4, with a weak D call TRBD1 (5 bases). Germline V gene sequence: CDR1 MGHRA, CDR2 YSYEKL. The CDR3 has 15 amino acids.

This clone came up once. CDR3 sequence: CASSLASGGYNEQFF. The CDR3 nucleotides read TGTGCCAGCAGCTTGGCTAGCGGGGGCTACAATGAGCAGTTCTTC. The rearrangement uses TRBV5-5 and TRBJ2-1; 10 bases align to TRBD2. This CDR3 spans 15 amino acids. V gave up 0 bases and J gave up 3 bases; unmatched junction bases: 0. Looked up from germline, CDR1 is SGHKS and CDR2 is YYEKEE (reference sequence).

The chain carries TRBV10-3 and TRBJ2-6, with D possibly TRBD1 on 5 matching bases. The CDR3 is made up of 16 amino acids. The ends were cut back, 3 bases at V and 2 bases at J, with 11 bases in the middle. CDR1 is ENHRY, CDR2 SYGVKD, per germline. The CDR3 loop reads CAISDFTGAGANVLTF. For the CDR3, the DNA is TGTGCCATCAGTGATTTTACAGGTGCTGGGGCCAACGTCCTGACTTTC.

The chain combines TRBV6-1 with TRBJ1-4; D is perhaps TRBD1 (5 bases). CDR1 and CDR2 from the germline V gene are MNHNS and SASEGT. This CDR3 has 15 residues. Trimming removed 5 bases at V and 0 bases at J, with 10 bases between. CDR3 loop: CASSSPGATNEKLFF. The CDR3 DNA reads as TGTGCCAGCAGTTCACCGGGGGCAACTAATGAAAAACTGTTTTTT.

V gene TRBV27 combines with J gene TRBJ1-2, with D uncertain. This CDR3 spans 13 amino acids. The V and J ends lost 8 bases and 5 bases respectively, with 15 bases between them. Germline V CDR1 and CDR2: MNHEY, SMNVEV (reference sequence). The CDR3 sequence is CASQLTAGYGYTF. CDR3 coding DNA: TGTGCCAGCCAACTAACCGCGGGTTATGGCTACACCTTC.

CDR3 DNA sequence: TGTGCCAGTAGTCCCGGGTACTTGGGCACTGAAGCTTTCTTT. This encodes CASSPGYLGTEAFF. This chain connects TRBV19 to TRBJ1-1; D call uncertain. The CDR3 sequence is 14 residues long. Germline assignment: CDR1 LNHDA and CDR2 SQIVND (reference sequence). The V end lost 5 bases, the J end lost 4 bases, and 14 bases lay between the germline ends.

As concerns this clone: One end of the junction does not line up with germline, which may come from a read error. The chain employs TRBV2 and TRBJ2-4; the match to TRBD2 covers 14 bases. Germline V gene data show CDR1 as SNHLY and CDR2 as FYNNEI. The CDR3 spans 14 residues. CDR3 coding DNA: TGTGCCAGCAGCACTACCTACCGACTAGCGGGGGGGGTCTTC. Protein product: CASSTTYRLAGGVF. Looking up the rest from reference TRBV2 and TRBJ2-4 gives the full variable domain: EPEVTQTPSHQVTQMGQEVILRCVPISNHLYFYWYRQILGQKVEFLVSFYNNEISEKSEIFDDQFSVERPDGSNFTLKIRSTKLEDSAMYFCASSTTYRLAGGVFGAGTRLSVL.

The rearrangement uses TRBV6-5 and TRBJ1-3; 8 positions agree with TRBD1. The V and J ends lost 3 bases and 2 bases, in that order; junction bases with no gene match: 6. Germline assignment: CDR1 MNHEY and CDR2 SVGAGI. The CDR3 is 16 residues long. CDR3 coding DNA: TGTGCCAGCAGTTATACTGACAGGGGAACTGGAAACACCATATATTTT. Its protein is CASSYTDRGTGNTIYF.